These 9 T cell receptor beta chains originate from one sample sequenced in a study of blood T cell repertoires in COVID-19. Here immunoSEQ multiplex PCR was the method, and the copy in TCRdb shows in-frame clones only, minus some. The sample has 150,000 to 160,000 clones, 80% seen once. The sequenced sample consisted of peripheral blood. These receptors were collected from a man aged 55 to 70 with acute or convalescent COVID-19.

The chain combines TRBV4-2 with TRBJ2-3, with 11 bases lining up with TRBD2. The V gene's germline CDR1 is LGHNA and CDR2 YNFKEQ. The CDR3 is made up of 16 amino acids. J gave up 1 base and V 1 base, and 1 base lay outside the gene matches. The CDR3 loop reads CASSQGTSGRTDTQYF. In DNA, the CDR3 is TGTGCCAGCAGCCAAGGGACTAGCGGGCGCACAGATACGCAGTATTTT.

The chain employs TRBV9 and TRBJ2-2, with D maybe TRBD2 (6 bases). The CDR3 has 15 amino acids. Germline CDR1 reads SGDLS; CDR2 reads YYNGEE. Trimming removed 7 bases at V and 7 bases at J, with 20 bases between. In DNA form, the CDR3 reads TGTGCCAGCCGCACCGGGCGCGGGAATGGCGGGGAGCTGTTTTTT. It yields the protein CASRTGRGNGGELFF.

The chain uses TRBV7-2 and TRBJ2-3; 8 bases align to TRBD2. Trimming removed 1 base from V and 4 bases from J; junction bases left unmatched: 10. Germline V gene lookup returns CDR1 SGHTA and CDR2 FQGNSA. There are 17 residues in the CDR3. DNA for the CDR3: TGTGCCAGCAGCTTAGTGAGCCGGGGGGGCCGAGCAGATACGCAGTATTTT. This encodes CASSLVSRGGRADTQYF.

V is TRBV7-3 and J is TRBJ2-2; 8 bases line up with TRBD2. Germline V gene lookup returns CDR1 SGHTA and CDR2 FQGTGA. The CDR3 length is 16 residues. With 2 bases clipped from V and 5 bases from J, the junction kept 7 bases outside the gene matches. CDR3 in amino acids: CASSLSGGARTGELFF. The CDR3 nucleotides read TGTGCCAGCAGCTTATCCGGGGGGGCCCGAACCGGGGAGCTGTTTTTT.

The chain recombines TRBV10-3 with TRBJ1-2; D gene ambiguous. Germline CDR1 is ENHRY and CDR2 is SYGVKD. V lost 3 bases and J lost 6, with 11 bases in between. This CDR3 region has 13 residues. The CDR3 protein is CAISDRGMDGYTF. As DNA, the CDR3 is TGTGCCATCAGTGATCGGGGAATGGATGGCTACACCTTC.

As concerns this clone: At the DNA level, this CDR3 is encoded by other sequences in the same sample as well. V usage is TRBV3-1 (or the pseudogene TRBV3-2) and J usage is TRBJ2-5; D call uncertain. Germline values: CDR1 LGHDT, CDR2 YNNKEL (reference sequence). Trimming removed 0 bases at V and 1 base at J, with 6 bases between. This CDR3 has 14 residues. The CDR3, as DNA: TGTGCCAGCAGCCAAGACACAGTCCAAGAGACCCAGTACTTC. Protein sequence: CASSQDTVQETQYF.

The chain has TRBV7-2 and TRBJ1-1, with 8 bases aligning to TRBD1. This CDR3 has 19 residues. Germline values: CDR1 SGHTA, CDR2 FQGNSA. V shed 5 bases and J 2 bases; nucleotides not matched to a gene: 19. CDR3 in amino acids: CASSPKGQGPTGGNTEAFF. CDR3 coding DNA: TGTGCCAGCAGCCCAAAAGGACAGGGTCCGACGGGGGGTAACACTGAAGCTTTCTTT.

V usage is TRBV7-2 and J usage is TRBJ1-5; possible D gene TRBD1, 5 bases. The CDR3 covers 14 residues. The V gene lost 2 bases and the J gene lost 8 bases, with 13 bases spanning the gap. Germline V gene sequence: CDR1 SGHTA, CDR2 FQGNSA. DNA for the CDR3: TGTGCCAGCAGCTTAAATGGGGCCGCGGAGCCCCAGCATTTT. As protein: CASSLNGAAEPQHF.

V gene TRBV7-2 combines with J gene TRBJ2-2; TRBD2 matches 9 bases. The V and J ends lost 1 base and 5 bases, in that order; junction bases with no gene match: 5. The CDR3 sequence is 16 residues long. The germline CDR1 and CDR2 sequences are SGHTA and FQGNSA. The CDR3 is CASSLDSGRGTGELFF. The CDR3 DNA sequence: TGTGCCAGCAGCTTAGATAGCGGGAGAGGGACCGGGGAGCTGTTTTTT.